This T cell receptor (beta chain) was recorded in a study of T cells in Graves' hyperthyroidism and ophthalmopathy. As for the study in general: Any treatment followed the collection of peripheral blood at initial diagnosis.

Aged 18 to 65, the patients had hyperthyroidism that was newly diagnosed and had lasted under 2 months. The investigators amplified TCR beta CDR3 regions from RNA transcripts. Using the HTBI primer set, a first-round RT-PCR was run on the TCR CDR3. Each CDR3 protein gets one entry after TCRdb re-called the multiplex PCR reads with MiXCR. The table shows 380,000 or so distinct CDR3 sequences, with about 15% occurring only once. This clonotype was seen many times. The sequence was collected from a woman in her 30s with Graves' hyperthyroidism. The sequencing input was blood.

The CDR3 here is CATLCHTGTSVNTGELFF. DNA of the CDR3: TGTGCCACCCTCTGCCACACTGGGACTAGCGTGAACACCGGGGAGCTGTTTTTT. V usage is TRBV6-1 and J usage is TRBJ2-2; 10 bases are a match to TRBD2. CDR1 and CDR2 (germline): MNHNS, SASEGT. This CDR3 spans 18 amino acids. The V gene end was trimmed by 10 bases and the J gene end by 1 base; junction bases not matched to a gene: 15.